A single sample gave rise to the 3 T cell receptor beta chains below, sequenced in a study of T cell responses to AZD1222 COVID-19 vaccine. Profiling relied on immunoSEQ multiplex PCR, and the TCRdb table lists in-frame clones only, not all of them. The data contain around 100,000 clones, 92% of them singletons. The sequenced sample was peripheral blood, obtained on day 0 of AZD1222 vaccination. Every receptor here comes from an adult in good health.

This chain joins TRBV19 and TRBJ1-1, with D possibly TRBD1 on 6 matching bases. Trimming pared 9 bases from V and 5 bases from J, leaving 16 bases between. CDR1 and CDR2 from the germline V gene are LNHDA and SQIVND (reference sequence). The CDR3 consists of 13 residues. CDR3 sequence reads: CASGIRGGTEAFF. The DNA of the CDR3 is TGTGCCAGCGGAATCAGGGGAGGAACTGAAGCTTTCTTT.

This clone came up a few times. The gene calls are TRBV15 and TRBJ1-2; D gene ambiguous. This CDR3 spans 14 amino acids. Germline lookup yields CDR1 LNHNV and CDR2 YYDKDF (reference sequence). V was clipped by 0 bases and J by 2 bases, with 7 bases between them. CDR3 in amino acids: CATSRDLGNYGYTF. The CDR3 nucleotides are TGTGCCACCAGCAGAGATTTGGGAAACTATGGCTACACCTTC. The full variable domain, with the rest looked up from reference TRBV15 and TRBJ1-2, is DAMVIQNPRYQVTQFGKPVTLSCSQTLNHNVMYWYQQKSSQAPKLLFHYYDKDFNNEADTPDNFQSRRPNTSFCFLDIRSPGLGDTAMYLCATSRDLGNYGYTFGSGTRLTVV.

V and J are TRBV6-6 and TRBJ1-6, with 9 nucleotides matching TRBD1. CDR1 MNHNY and CDR2 SVGAGI come from the germline V gene (reference sequence). With V trimmed by 5 bases and J by 11 bases, 10 bases remained unmatched. This CDR3 has 15 amino acids. This CDR3 is CASSTRTGEGPPLHF. The CDR3 DNA reads TGTGCCAGCAGTACACGGACAGGGGAGGGTCCACCCCTCCACTTT.